These 25 T cell receptor beta chains came from one sample sequenced in a study of T cells after yellow fever vaccination. Via MiXCR, TCRdb re-called the 5' RACE reads, giving one row per CDR3 protein. The sample carries a few hundred thousand distinct CDR3 sequences, 3% to 4.5% recorded once. This sample comprised PBMCs, obtained on the day of the yellow fever booster vaccination. The receptors originated from a man aged 18 to 30 who received the YFV17D yellow fever vaccine.

This clonotype was recorded a few times. The rearrangement joins TRBV5-1 to TRBJ2-1; D is perhaps TRBD2 (5 bases). This CDR3 is 15 amino acids long. V was shortened by 5 bases and J by 6 bases, with 18 bases between the two germline ends. Germline V CDR1 and CDR2: SGHRS, YFSETQ. The CDR3 nucleotides read TGCGCCAGCAGTTTAACGGGCGGGTCGGTCAATGAGCAGTTCTTC. This gives the protein CASSLTGGSVNEQFF.

This clonotype came up a few times. The V call is TRBV5-5, the J call TRBJ2-1; unclear D gene. CDR1 is SGHKS and CDR2 is YYEKEE in the germline V gene (reference sequence). Trimming left V 0 bases short and J 10 bases short, with 11 bases between. The CDR3 totals 13 residues. Here the CDR3 reads CASSLVRVSEQFF. In DNA form, the CDR3 reads TGTGCCAGCAGCTTGGTCCGGGTCAGCGAGCAGTTCTTC.

This clonotype was seen repeatedly, ten times or more. V is TRBV9 and J is TRBJ1-2; D not certain. V lost 3 bases, J lost 0 bases, and 6 bases lay in between. In germline, CDR1 is SGDLS, CDR2 YYNGEE. The CDR3 length is 13 residues. The DNA for the CDR3 is TGTGCCAGCAGCGCAGCAGCTAACTATGGCTACACCTTC. Translated: CASSAAANYGYTF.

J is TRBJ1-5 and V is TRBV28; 8 nucleotides match TRBD1. CDR3 length equals 17 residues. Germline V gives CDR1 MDHEN, CDR2 SYDVKM. With 5 bases clipped from V and 4 bases from J, the junction kept 13 bases outside the gene matches. The CDR3 DNA sequence: TGTGCCAGCAGTCCTTACATTTCGACAGGGGCGAATCAGCCCCAGCATTTT. Its translation: CASSPYISTGANQPQHF.

This clonotype was counted a few times. The gene calls are TRBV19 and TRBJ1-5; tentative D call: TRBD1 (5 bases). Between the trimmed V and J ends, which lost 3 bases and 7 bases, there was a span of 10 bases. Germline V gene sequence: CDR1 LNHDA, CDR2 SQIVND (reference sequence). This CDR3 has 13 residues. CDR3 DNA sequence: TGTGCCAGTAGTATCAGGGAGGTGCAGCCCCAGCATTTT. Its protein product is CASSIREVQPQHF.

This clonotype showed up many times. This chain joins TRBV7-2 and TRBJ1-2, with D maybe TRBD1 (5 bases). With 5 bases removed from V and 4 bases from J, the gap between germline ends came to 14 bases. The CDR3 runs 14 residues. Germline V gives CDR1 SGHTA, CDR2 FQGNSA. CDR3: CASSARGGSYGYTF. CDR3 bases: TGTGCCAGCAGCGCCCGTGGGGGTTCCTATGGCTACACCTTC.

This clonotype has a handful of counts. The chain is built from TRBV24-1 and TRBJ1-5; D uncertain. V lost 5 bases and J 1 base, leaving 8 bases between the germline ends. There are 14 residues in the CDR3. Germline CDR1 and CDR2: KGHDR and SFDVKD. CDR3 protein: CATSASGSNQPQHF. CDR3 DNA sequence: TGTGCCACCAGTGCTTCGGGGAGCAATCAGCCCCAGCATTTT.

CDR3 in amino acids: CSAAGDKRGEQYV. CDR3 nucleotides: TGCAGTGCCGCGGGGGACAAAAGAGGGGAGCAGTACGTC. This chain uses TRBV20-1 with TRBJ2-7; weak D call: TRBD2 (7 bases). V was clipped by 6 bases and J by 7 bases, with 19 bases between them. Germline V gives CDR1 DFQATT, CDR2 SNEGSKA (reference sequence). This CDR3 has 13 amino acids.

This clonotype was seen repeatedly, ten times or more. The chain recombines TRBV27 with TRBJ2-3; D ambiguous. CDR1 and CDR2 from the germline V gene are MNHEY and SMNVEV (reference sequence). Trimming took 3 bases from V and 0 from J, leaving 4 bases between them. CDR3 size: 13 residues. This CDR3 is CASSFRSTDTQYF. The CDR3 nucleotides are TGTGCCAGCAGTTTCCGGAGCACAGATACGCAGTATTTT.

This clonotype was detected many times. The J gene is TRBJ1-2, the V gene TRBV10-3; possibly TRBD1 for D (5 bases). Germline CDR1 and CDR2: ENHRY and SYGVKD. The CDR3 extends over 11 amino acids. V lost 7 bases and J lost 4, with 7 bases in between. The CDR3 sequence is CAIKGSYGYTF. Here the CDR3 DNA reads TGTGCCATCAAGGGGAGCTATGGCTACACCTTC.

The V and J genes are TRBV4-2 and TRBJ1-5; D is uncertain. The CDR3 consists of 14 residues. CDR1 and CDR2 from the germline V gene are LGHNA and YNFKEQ. Deletions cut 0 bases from V and 9 bases from J, with 12 bases between. Here the CDR3 reads CASSQEASTPPQHF. The CDR3 nucleotides are TGTGCCAGCAGCCAAGAAGCCAGCACGCCGCCCCAGCATTTT.

This clonotype was observed a few times. The chain combines TRBV3-1 with TRBJ2-7; D is undetermined. Germline V lookup: CDR1 LGHDT, CDR2 YNNKEL (reference sequence). With 4 bases removed from V and 0 bases from J, the gap between germline ends came to 19 bases. CDR3 length: 17 residues. CDR3 nucleotide sequence: TGTGCCAGCAGCCCCCTTATGGGCCAGATCTTCTCCTACGAGCAGTACTTC. This translates into CASSPLMGQIFSYEQYF.

There are a few counts of this clonotype. The J gene is TRBJ2-5, the V gene TRBV6-2 or TRBV6-3; no clear D. The CDR3 loop spans 11 amino acids. From germline, CDR1 is MNHEY and CDR2 SVGEGT. Between the trimmed V and J ends, which lost 7 bases and 1 base, there was a span of 4 bases. This chain's CDR3 is CASTLQETQYF. CDR3 nucleotide sequence: TGTGCCAGCACCCTCCAAGAGACCCAGTACTTC.

This clonotype was seen a few times. This chain links TRBV12-3 or TRBV12-4 with TRBJ2-2; TRBD2 matches at 7 bases. The CDR3 sequence is 16 residues long. The trim removed 11 bases at V and 0 bases at J, leaving 12 bases unmatched. DNA of the CDR3: TGTGCCGGTCTGTTGGGGGGGGATACGAACACCGGGGAGCTGTTTTTT. Protein sequence: CAGLLGGDTNTGELFF.

This clonotype was seen repeatedly, ten times or more. The J gene is TRBJ2-7, the V gene TRBV3-1; a weak D match, TRBD1 (5 bases). The CDR3 is made up of 14 amino acids. Germline V gene data show CDR1 as LGHDT and CDR2 as YNNKEL (reference sequence). V was pared by 3 bases and J by 4 bases, with 13 bases between. The DNA for the CDR3 is TGTGCCAGCAGCCATTTTGGGGCACCTTACGAGCAGTACTTC. This codes for CASSHFGAPYEQYF.

This clonotype occurred many times. The junction departs from germline at one end; a sequencing error may be responsible. The chain combines TRBV7-7 with TRBJ2-5; tentative D call: TRBD1 (5 bases). Germline V gene sequence: CDR1 SSHAT, CDR2 FNYEAQ (reference sequence). The CDR3 has 14 amino acids. The CDR3, as DNA: TGTGCTAGCAGCCCGCAGCAGGGACAAGAGACCCAGTACTTC. Translated, it gives CASSPQQGQETQYF.

V usage is TRBV5-4 and J usage is TRBJ2-5, with D perhaps given as TRBD1 or TRBD2 (6 bases each). V lost 4 bases and J lost 8, with 18 bases in between. The CDR3 covers 14 residues. Germline values: CDR1 SGHNT, CDR2 YYREEE (reference sequence). Here the CDR3 DNA reads TGTGCCAGCAGCGGATCCCTTTCCGGGGGCACCCAGTACTTC. This codes for CASSGSLSGGTQYF.

The chain is built from TRBV30 and TRBJ1-5; D is unresolved. CDR3 length: 14 residues. The germline V and J ends were trimmed by 3 bases and 2 bases, with 11 bases remaining between them. Germline V lookup: CDR1 GTSNPN, CDR2 SVGIG (reference sequence). The chain's CDR3 is CAWSFSLGNQPQHF. CDR3 nucleotide sequence: TGTGCCTGGAGCTTCTCTCTGGGCAATCAGCCCCAGCATTTT.

This clonotype was detected ten times or more. V is TRBV20-1 and J is TRBJ2-1; D ambiguous. V was trimmed by 5 bases and J by 6 bases, leaving 8 bases between them. CDR1 and CDR2 (germline): DFQATT, SNEGSKA (reference sequence). The CDR3 runs to 11 residues. CDR3 in DNA: TGCAGTGCTGCGCGAGCCAATGAGCAGTTCTTC. The encoded protein is CSAARANEQFF.

This clonotype was seen at least ten times. The gene calls are TRBV7-9 and TRBJ2-5; D assignment may be TRBD1 or TRBD2 (5 bases each). The CDR3 length is 14 residues. Germline V CDR1 and CDR2: SEHNR, FQNEAQ (reference sequence). The V end was cut by 1 base, the J end by 4 bases, with 10 bases between. CDR3 nucleotide sequence: TGTGCCAGCAGCTTAGTCGGGGACGGAGAGACCCAGTACTTC. It codes for CASSLVGDGETQYF.

This clonotype was recorded at least ten times. The rearrangement uses TRBV6-1 and TRBJ2-5; D is perhaps TRBD1 or TRBD2 (6 bases each). The CDR3 spans 13 residues. Germline V gene lookup returns CDR1 MNHNS and CDR2 SASEGT. The V end was cut by 2 bases, the J end by 5 bases, with 9 bases between. CDR3 loop: CASSELGGETQYF. The CDR3 nucleotides read TGTGCCAGCAGTGAATTGGGGGGCGAGACCCAGTACTTC.

This chain connects TRBV19 to TRBJ1-1; no firm D call. The germline gives CDR1 LNHDA, CDR2 SQIVND (reference sequence). Between the trimmed V and J ends, which lost 1 base and 3 bases, there was a span of 9 bases. CDR3 size: 14 residues. The CDR3 sequence is CASSIGSVYTEAFF. The CDR3 DNA reads as TGTGCCAGTAGTATAGGATCGGTTTACACTGAAGCTTTCTTT. The full variable domain, in which reference TRBV19 and TRBJ1-1 provide the parts outside the CDR3, is DGGITQSPKYLFRKEGQNVTLSCEQNLNHDAMYWYRQDPGQGLRLIYYSQIVNDFQKGDIAEGYSVSREKKESFPLTVTSAQKNPTAFYLCASSIGSVYTEAFFGQGTRLTVV.

This clonotype was seen a few times. The V gene is TRBV9, the J gene TRBJ1-2, with a possible D match to TRBD1 (5 bases). The germline V gene has CDR1 SGDLS and CDR2 YYNGEE. This CDR3 is built from 14 residues. V lost 2 bases, J lost 1 base, and 9 bases lay in between. This chain's CDR3 is CASSVQGGNYGYTF. The CDR3 nucleotides read TGTGCCAGCAGCGTGCAGGGCGGTAACTATGGCTACACCTTC.

The J gene is TRBJ2-5, the V gene TRBV18; D call uncertain. The CDR3 consists of 13 residues. Trimming cost V 2 bases and J 5 bases, with 9 bases left between them. Germline V gene lookup returns CDR1 KGHSH and CDR2 LQKENI. The CDR3 bases are TGTGCCAGCTCACCAAGGCCCGGGGAGACCCAGTACTTC. Protein: CASSPRPGETQYF. Combining the CDR3 with reference TRBV18 and TRBJ2-5 gives the whole variable domain NAGVMQNPRHLVRRRGQEARLRCSPMKGHSHVYWYRQLPEEGLKFMVYLQKENIIDESGMPKERFSAEFPKEGPSILRIQQVVRGDSAAYFCASSPRPGETQYFGPGTRLLVL.

At least ten counts were recorded for this clonotype. This CDR3 is CASSLEGIEQYF. The CDR3 DNA follows: TGTGCCAGCAGCTTAGAGGGAATCGAGCAGTACTTC. The genes are TRBV7-6 and TRBJ2-7; D remains unclear. V was shortened by 1 base and J by 6 bases, with 7 bases between the two germline ends. This CDR3 spans 12 amino acids. Germline-derived CDR1 and CDR2 are SGHVS and FNYEAQ.